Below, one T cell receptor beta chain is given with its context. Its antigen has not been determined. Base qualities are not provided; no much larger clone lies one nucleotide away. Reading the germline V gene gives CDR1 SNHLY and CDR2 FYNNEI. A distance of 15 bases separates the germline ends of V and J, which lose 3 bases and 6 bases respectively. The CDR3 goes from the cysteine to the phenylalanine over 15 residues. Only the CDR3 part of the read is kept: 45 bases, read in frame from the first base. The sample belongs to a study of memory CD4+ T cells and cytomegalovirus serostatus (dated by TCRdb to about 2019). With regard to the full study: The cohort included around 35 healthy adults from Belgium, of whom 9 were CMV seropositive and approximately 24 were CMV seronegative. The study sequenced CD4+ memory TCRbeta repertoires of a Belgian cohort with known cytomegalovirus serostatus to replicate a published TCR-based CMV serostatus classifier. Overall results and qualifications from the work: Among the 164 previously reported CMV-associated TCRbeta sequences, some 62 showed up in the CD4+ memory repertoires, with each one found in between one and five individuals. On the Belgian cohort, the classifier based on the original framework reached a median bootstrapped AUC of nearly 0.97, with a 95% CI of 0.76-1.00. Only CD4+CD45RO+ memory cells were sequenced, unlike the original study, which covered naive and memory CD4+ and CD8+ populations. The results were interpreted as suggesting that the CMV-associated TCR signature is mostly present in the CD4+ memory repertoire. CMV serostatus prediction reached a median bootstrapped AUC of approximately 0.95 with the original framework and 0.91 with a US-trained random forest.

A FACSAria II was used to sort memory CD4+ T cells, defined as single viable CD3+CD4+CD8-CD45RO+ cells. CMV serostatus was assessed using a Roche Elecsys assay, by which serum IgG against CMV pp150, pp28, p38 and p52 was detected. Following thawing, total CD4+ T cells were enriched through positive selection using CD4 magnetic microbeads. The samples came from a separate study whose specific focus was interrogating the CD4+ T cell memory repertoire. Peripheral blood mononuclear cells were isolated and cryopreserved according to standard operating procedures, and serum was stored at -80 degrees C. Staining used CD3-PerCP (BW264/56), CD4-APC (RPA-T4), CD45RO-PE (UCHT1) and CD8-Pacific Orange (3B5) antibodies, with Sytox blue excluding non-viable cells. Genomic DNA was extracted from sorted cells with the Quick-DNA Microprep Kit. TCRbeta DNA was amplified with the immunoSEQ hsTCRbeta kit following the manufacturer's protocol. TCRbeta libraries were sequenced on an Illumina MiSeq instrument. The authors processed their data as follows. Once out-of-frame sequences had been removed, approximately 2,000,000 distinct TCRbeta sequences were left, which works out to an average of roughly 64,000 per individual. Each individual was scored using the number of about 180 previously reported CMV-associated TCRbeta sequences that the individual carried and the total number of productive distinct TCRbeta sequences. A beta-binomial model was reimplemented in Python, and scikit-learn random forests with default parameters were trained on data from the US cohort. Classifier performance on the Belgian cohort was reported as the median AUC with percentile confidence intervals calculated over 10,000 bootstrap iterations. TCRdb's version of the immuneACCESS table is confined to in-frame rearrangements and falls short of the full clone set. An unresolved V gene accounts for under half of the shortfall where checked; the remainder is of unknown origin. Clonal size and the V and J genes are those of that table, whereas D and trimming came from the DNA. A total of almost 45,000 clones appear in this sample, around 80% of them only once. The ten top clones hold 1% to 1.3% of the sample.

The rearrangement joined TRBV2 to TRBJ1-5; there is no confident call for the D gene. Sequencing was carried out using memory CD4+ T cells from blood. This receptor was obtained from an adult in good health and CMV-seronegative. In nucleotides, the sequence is TGTGCCAGCAGTGAGAACAGACCCTCAGGTCAGCCCCAGCATTTT. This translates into CASSENRPSGQPQHF.